These 10 T cell receptor beta chains originate from one sample sequenced in a study of control samples from healthy donors and cancer patients. The method was immunoSEQ multiplex PCR; TCRdb's version includes in-frame clones alone and lacks a portion of them. The sample comprises 95,000 to 150,000 clones, roughly 89% of which are singletons, and around 10% rests with the top ten. Sequenced material: blood. Receptor source: a man aged 25-40 years in good health.

The chain is built from TRBV14 and TRBJ1-1; D unresolved. V was cut by 4 bases and J by 0 bases, with 6 bases left in between. Germline CDR1 and CDR2: SGHDN and FVKESK. The CDR3 runs to 13 residues. The CDR3 nucleotides are TGTGCCAGCAGCCTAGGGATGAACACTGAAGCTTTCTTT. Translation gives CASSLGMNTEAFF.

The CDR3 DNA reads TGTGCCAGCAGCTCGGGCAGGGTCCCGGATACGCAGTATTTT. Protein sequence: CASSSGRVPDTQYF. This chain connects TRBV5-8 to TRBJ2-3, with D perhaps matching TRBD1 (5 bases). The CDR3 sequence is 14 residues long. In germline, CDR1 is SGHTS, CDR2 YDEGEE. Between the trimmed V and J ends, which lost 3 bases and 6 bases, there was a span of 14 bases.

J is TRBJ2-7 and V is TRBV12-3 or TRBV12-4, with D possibly being TRBD2 (5 bases). The CDR3 loop spans 13 amino acids. Trimming removed 1 base at V and 7 bases at J, with 11 bases between. The CDR3 loop is CASSLGLEEEQYF. DNA for the CDR3: TGTGCCAGCAGTTTAGGCTTGGAGGAAGAGCAGTACTTC.

This clone came up a few times. The V and J genes are TRBV12-3 or TRBV12-4 and TRBJ1-5; no clear D. The ends were cut back, 6 bases at V and 3 bases at J, with 9 bases in the middle. The CDR3 has 13 amino acids. The CDR3 region is CASSPLNNQPQHF. In nucleotides, the CDR3 is TGTGCCAGCAGCCCACTCAACAATCAGCCCCAGCATTTT.

The chain uses TRBV18 and TRBJ2-2, with a weak D call TRBD1 (5 bases). The germline V gene has CDR1 KGHSH and CDR2 LQKENI. There are 15 residues in the CDR3. V was shortened by 2 bases and J by 1 base, with 8 bases between the two germline ends. This CDR3 is CASSPRTKNTGELFF. In DNA form, the CDR3 reads TGTGCCAGCTCACCAAGGACAAAGAACACCGGGGAGCTGTTTTTT.

The chain employs TRBV19 and TRBJ1-5; D is unclear. The CDR3 contains 14 residues. Germline values: CDR1 LNHDA, CDR2 SQIVND (reference sequence). V dropped 3 bases and J dropped 4 bases, with 10 bases sitting between them. The CDR3 reads CASSMAAENQPQHF. In DNA form, the CDR3 reads TGTGCCAGTAGTATGGCGGCAGAGAATCAGCCCCAGCATTTT.

This chain joins TRBV4-1 and TRBJ2-2; 7 nucleotides match TRBD2. Germline V lookup: CDR1 MGHRA, CDR2 YSYEKL. The CDR3 has 17 amino acids. Trimming removed 0 bases from V and 0 bases from J; junction bases left unmatched: 4. The DNA for the CDR3 is TGCGCCAGCAGCCAAGATCAGCGGGGAACGAACACCGGGGAGCTGTTTTTT. Translating it yields CASSQDQRGTNTGELFF.

This clone turned up a few times. This chain connects TRBV5-1 to TRBJ2-3; D is ambiguous. Trimming took off 0 bases at V and 2 bases at J, with 7 bases between the two ends. CDR3 size: 14 residues. CDR1 is SGHRS, CDR2 YFSETQ, per germline. The CDR3 DNA reads as TGCGCCAGCAGCTTGGACTCCTACACAGATACGCAGTATTTT. Protein sequence: CASSLDSYTDTQYF.

V is TRBV2 and J is TRBJ1-4, with D perhaps TRBD1 (6 bases). The CDR3 spans 14 residues. Trimming took 6 bases from V and 5 from J, leaving 13 bases between them. Germline V gene lookup returns CDR1 SNHLY and CDR2 FYNNEI. The chain's CDR3 is CASRYTGTNEKLFF. In nucleotides, the CDR3 is TGTGCCAGCAGGTATACAGGGACGAATGAAAAACTGTTTTTT.

This sequence joins TRBV7-2 and TRBJ1-1; D call uncertain. CDR3 length: 13 amino acids. From germline, CDR1 is SGHTA and CDR2 FQGNSA. V shed 1 base and J shed 0 bases, with 3 bases lying between them. CDR3 protein: CASSLEVNTEAFF. CDR3 bases: TGTGCCAGCAGCTTAGAAGTGAACACTGAAGCTTTCTTT. Supplemented by reference TRBV7-2 and TRBJ1-1, the full variable domain reads GAGVSQSPSNKVTEKGKDVELRCDPISGHTALYWYRQSLGQGLEFLIYFQGNSAPDKSGLPSDRFSAERTGGSVSTLTIQRTQQEDSAVYLCASSLEVNTEAFFGQGTRLTVV.